Listed below are T cell receptor beta chains from one sample, sequenced in a study of blood T cell repertoires in COVID-19. The table came from immunoSEQ multiplex PCR; TCRdb's copy has only in-frame clones and leaves some out. The profile shows 130,000 or so clones, around 89% of them singletons. The sequenced material came from peripheral blood. Receptor source: a human donor in a cohort sampled during active COVID-19. CDR3s include the opening cysteine and the closing phenylalanine or tryptophan. A D gene is named only where the DNA matches it firmly. Size is omitted from some rows. Given values are once, few, many or a class for expanded clones.

d_call cdr3_length j_call v_call clone_size cdr3_nt cdr3_aa
NA 15 TRBJ1-5 TRBV4-1 few TGCGCCAGCAGCCAAGAGGGCAGTGTCAATCAGCCCCAGCATTTT CASSQEGSVNQPQHF
TRBD1 17 TRBJ2-3 TRBV6-1 NA TGTGCCAGCAGTGGGCCCGGGACAGGGATCGACACAGATACGCAGTATTTT CASSGPGTGIDTDTQYF
TRBD1 15 TRBJ1-5 TRBV10-2 NA TGCGCCAGCAGGACCGGGACAGCACTCAATCAGCCCCAGCATTTT CASRTGTALNQPQHF
NA 15 TRBJ2-7 TRBV7-9 NA TGTGCCAGCAGCTGGCCGGAGGGACCGAGAGGCGAGCAGTACTTC CASSWPEGPRGEQYF
NA 13 TRBJ1-1 TRBV12-3/TRBV12-4 NA TGTGCCAGCAGGCAACAGGTGGGCACTGAAGCTTTCTTT CASRQQVGTEAFF
TRBD2 14 TRBJ2-2 TRBV6-5 NA TGTGCCAGCAAAGGGCCGGGGGGCACCGGGGAGCTGTTTTTT CASKGPGGTGELFF
TRBD2 15 TRBJ2-1 TRBV10-2 NA TGCGCCAGCAGTGAGTCCAGCGGGGAATACAATGAGCAGTTCTTC CASSESSGEYNEQFF
TRBD1 15 TRBJ1-5 TRBV27 NA TGTGCCAGCTTGGCGAGACAGGGCTTTCGTCAGCCCCAGCATTTT CASLARQGFRQPQHF
TRBD2 17 TRBJ2-1 TRBV4-1 NA TGCGCCAGCAGCCAAGAGTCCCTAGCGGGGGGGATCGATGAGCAGTTCTTC CASSQESLAGGIDEQFF
NA 15 TRBJ2-1 TRBV28 NA TGTGCCAGCAGCCGTAGCGGATCGACCTACAATGAGCAGTTCTTC CASSRSGSTYNEQFF
TRBD1 14 TRBJ2-1 TRBV9 NA TGTGCCAGCAGCGCGCGGACAGGGAGCAATGAGCAGTTCTTC CASSARTGSNEQFF
NA 13 TRBJ2-7 TRBV6-1 NA TGTGCCAGCAGTGAGGGACACCTGTACGAGCAGTACTTC CASSEGHLYEQYF
TRBD2 17 TRBJ2-5 TRBV7-2 NA TGTGCCAGCAGCTTAGCGGTGAGCGGGGGATACCAAGAGACCCAGTACTTC CASSLAVSGGYQETQYF
NA 15 TRBJ2-3 TRBV5-6 few TGTGCCAGCAGCCGTCGGTACAATCCACAGGGTACGCAGTATTTT CASSRRYNPQGTQYF
NA 12 TRBJ2-7 TRBV6-6 NA TGTGCCAGCAGTTACTCTTCGTTGGAGCAGTACTTC CASSYSSLEQYF
TRBD1 15 TRBJ2-3 TRBV5-5 NA TGTGCCAGCAGCTTCCCGACAGGGGGTAAAGATACGCAGTATTTT CASSFPTGGKDTQYF
NA 14 TRBJ2-1 TRBV3-1/TRBV3-2 NA TGTGCCAGCAGCCAAGATCTTTATGAGCGGGCGCAGTTCTTC CASSQDLYERAQFF
TRBD1 14 TRBJ2-7 TRBV5-6 NA TGTGCCAGCAGCTTTCGGACAGGCTCCTACGAGCAGTACTTC CASSFRTGSYEQYF
TRBD2 17 TRBJ2-1 TRBV4-1 few TGCGCCAGCAGCCCAACATCAGCGGGGCAGTTTTCGTACTCTCGGTTCTTC CASSPTSAGQFSYSRFF
NA 12 TRBJ2-7 TRBV24-1 NA TGTGCCACCCGCGATTACAGGAACGAGCAGTACTTC CATRDYRNEQYF
NA 14 TRBJ1-1 TRBV27 NA TGTGCCAGCAGTCCCACCTTCAGGGGCACTGAAGCTTTCTTT CASSPTFRGTEAFF
TRBD1 14 TRBJ1-2 TRBV19 NA TGTGCCAGTAGCCCTACGGGACAGTCAAGTGGCTACACCTTC CASSPTGQSSGYTF
NA 14 TRBJ2-5 TRBV28 NA TGTGCCAGCAGTTTCGGGATTCGGCAAGAGACCCAGTACTTC CASSFGIRQETQYF